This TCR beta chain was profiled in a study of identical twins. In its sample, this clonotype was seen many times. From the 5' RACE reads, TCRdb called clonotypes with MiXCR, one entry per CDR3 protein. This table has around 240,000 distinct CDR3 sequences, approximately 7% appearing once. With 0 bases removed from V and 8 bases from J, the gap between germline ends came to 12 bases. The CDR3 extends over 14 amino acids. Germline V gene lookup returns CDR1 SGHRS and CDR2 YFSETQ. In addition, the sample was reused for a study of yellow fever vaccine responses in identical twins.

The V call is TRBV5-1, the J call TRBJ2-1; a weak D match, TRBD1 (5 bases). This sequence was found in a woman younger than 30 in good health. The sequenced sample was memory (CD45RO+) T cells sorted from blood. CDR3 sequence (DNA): TGCGCCAGCAGCTTGGGTCAGGGCGTCGATGAGCAGTTCTTC. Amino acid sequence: CASSLGQGVDEQFF.